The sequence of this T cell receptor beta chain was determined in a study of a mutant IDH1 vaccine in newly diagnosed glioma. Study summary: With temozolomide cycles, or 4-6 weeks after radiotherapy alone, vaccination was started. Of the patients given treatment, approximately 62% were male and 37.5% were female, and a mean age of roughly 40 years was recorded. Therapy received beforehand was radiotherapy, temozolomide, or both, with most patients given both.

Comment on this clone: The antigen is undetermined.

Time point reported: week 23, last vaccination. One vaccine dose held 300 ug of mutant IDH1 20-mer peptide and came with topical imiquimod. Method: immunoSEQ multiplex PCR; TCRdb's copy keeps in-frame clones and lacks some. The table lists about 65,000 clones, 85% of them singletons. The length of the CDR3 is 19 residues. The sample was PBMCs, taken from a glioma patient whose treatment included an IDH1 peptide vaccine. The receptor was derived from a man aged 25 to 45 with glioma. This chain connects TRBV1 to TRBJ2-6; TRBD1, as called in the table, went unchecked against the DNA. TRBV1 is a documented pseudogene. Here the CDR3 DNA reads TGCACCAGCAGCCCTTTAGACAGGGGATGTGGCTCTGGGGCCAACGTCCTGACTTTC. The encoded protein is CTSSPLDRGCGSGANVLTF.